This T cell receptor beta chain was identified during a study of regulatory T cells in long-lasting Graves disease. Arm-PCR with iRepertoire HTBI primers amplified the CDR3 regions for these TCR beta libraries. Using its own MiXCR run on the multiplex PCR reads, TCRdb lists one record per CDR3 protein. The profile shows hundreds of thousands of distinct CDR3 sequences, roughly 14% of them singletons. This clonotype came up many times. Time point meaning: newly diagnosed GD, antithyroid drugs for less than 3 months. PBMC-derived RNA was used for the TCR library. An endocrinology department in Xi'an, China, recruited the patients. Germline CDR1 is SNHLY and CDR2 is FYNNEI. J gave up 7 bases and V 7 bases, and 11 bases lay outside the gene matches. This CDR3 spans 15 amino acids. This sample was shared with a second study, whose subject was T cells in Graves' hyperthyroidism and ophthalmopathy.

The material was peripheral blood mononuclear cells (PBMCs), obtained at new diagnosis, from a patient treated with antithyroid drugs. The sequence came from a man aged 30 to 39 with Graves disease. The chain links TRBV2 to TRBJ2-2; 8 bases fit TRBD2. CDR3 in amino acids: CASTLQAGVHGELFF. The CDR3 DNA reads as TGTGCCAGCACCTTACAAGCGGGAGTACACGGGGAGCTGTTTTTT.